This T cell receptor (beta chain) was identified during a study of CD8 T cells in ankylosing spondylitis. Study-wide results and limits: In ankylosing spondylitis patients, matched synovial fluid reportedly showed significant enrichment of disease-linked clones. Ankylosing spondylitis blood appeared to carry a characteristic TCR beta motif of several highly homologous variants.

The J segment lost 6 bases and the V segment lost 4 bases, leaving 4 bases of the junction unmatched. The length of the CDR3 is 12 residues. Germline V gives CDR1 SGHDT, CDR2 YYEEEE. Molecular-barcoded quantitative 5'-RACE produced these TCR beta libraries. Each CDR3 protein is one row after TCRdb ran MiXCR on the 5' RACE reads. The sample includes about 480,000 distinct CDR3 sequences, about 15% of them seen just once. As to this clonotype: Its antigen remains unidentified.

This chain links TRBV5-6 with TRBJ2-7, with 7 bases lining up with TRBD2. This sequence originates from a male donor with ankylosing spondylitis. Sequenced material: blood, either unsorted or a sorted T cell fraction (not recorded which). CDR3 amino acids: CASSLRTSEQYF. The CDR3 bases are TGTGCCAGCAGCCTCCGGACTAGCGAGCAGTACTTC. Full variable domain (missing parts from reference TRBV5-6 and TRBJ2-7): DAGVTQSPTHLIKTRGQQVTLRCSPKSGHDTVSWYQQALGQGPQFIFQYYEEEERQRGNFPDRFSGHQFPNYSSELNVNALLLGDSALYLCASSLRTSEQYFGPGTRLTVT.